This is a list of T cell receptor beta chains from one sample in a study of blood T cell repertoires in COVID-19. Generated by immunoSEQ multiplex PCR, the TCRdb table keeps only in-frame clones and is missing some. The sample shows around 70,000 clones, 80% to 90% of them seen only once. The sample taken for sequencing was peripheral blood. Receptor source: a human donor in a cohort sampled during active COVID-19. Each CDR3 is given with its conserved first and last residue. The order of the fields is V gene, D gene, J gene, clone size, CDR3 DNA, CDR3 protein. D genes are given only for firm matches. Where a row states a size, it is once, few, many or the class of an expanded clone; other rows omit it.

V: TRBV12-5; D: TRBD2; J: TRBJ2-1; size: -; DNA: TGTGCTAGTGGTTTGGCTGGGACTAGCGCTTACAATGAGCAGTTCTTC; CDR3: CASGLAGTSAYNEQFF
V: TRBV18; D: -; J: TRBJ1-1; size: -; DNA: TGTGCCAGCTCACCCGGGTCAGGGGACACTGAAGCTTTCTTT; CDR3: CASSPGSGDTEAFF
V: TRBV5-1; D: TRBD2; J: TRBJ2-3; size: -; DNA: TGCGCCAGCAGCTTGCGGGGGGACACAGATACGCAGTATTTT; CDR3: CASSLRGDTDTQYF
V: TRBV27; D: TRBD2; J: TRBJ2-1; size: -; DNA: TGTGCCAGCAGCCTCGGCCTAGCGGGGCCCCCCTCCTACAATGAGCAGTTCTTC; CDR3: CASSLGLAGPPSYNEQFF
V: TRBV7-2; D: -; J: TRBJ1-1; size: few; DNA: TGTGCCAGCAGCTTAGACGGAGAGTCAAACACTGAAGCTTTCTTT; CDR3: CASSLDGESNTEAFF
V: TRBV6-1; D: TRBD1; J: TRBJ2-1; size: -; DNA: TGTGCCAGCAGTGAATTGGGACAGGCTGAAGAGCAGTTCTTC; CDR3: CASSELGQAEEQFF
V: TRBV3-1/TRBV3-2; D: -; J: TRBJ1-3; size: -; DNA: TGTGCCAGCAGCCAATCTCTAGGGGGTAGAGGAAACACCATATATTTT; CDR3: CASSQSLGGRGNTIYF
V: TRBV7-9; D: TRBD2; J: TRBJ2-5; size: -; DNA: TGTGCCAGCAGCCGACGGGCGGGAGTTGGGGAGACCCAGTACTTC; CDR3: CASSRRAGVGETQYF
V: TRBV5-4; D: TRBD1; J: TRBJ2-1; size: -; DNA: TGTGCCAGCAGCTTGGATCAGGGGGCGAGGAATGAGCAGTTCTTC; CDR3: CASSLDQGARNEQFF
V: TRBV7-2; D: -; J: TRBJ1-2; size: -; DNA: TGTGCCAGCAGCTTAGTCCCAGGGGTCGGCTATGGCTACACCTTC; CDR3: CASSLVPGVGYGYTF
V: TRBV3-1/TRBV3-2; D: TRBD2; J: TRBJ2-1; size: -; DNA: TGTGCCAGCAGCCAACAGGGACCACTAGCGCAGAATGAGCAGTTCTTC; CDR3: CASSQQGPLAQNEQFF
V: TRBV11-2; D: -; J: TRBJ2-7; size: -; DNA: TGTGCCAGCAGCCTTACCGGGACAATCTACGAGCAGTACTTC; CDR3: CASSLTGTIYEQYF
V: TRBV6-6; D: -; J: TRBJ2-6; size: -; DNA: TGTGCCAGCGCTCTGGGGACTGTGGGGGGGGCCAACGTCCTGACTTTC; CDR3: CASALGTVGGANVLTF
V: TRBV3-1/TRBV3-2; D: TRBD1; J: TRBJ1-1; size: -; DNA: TGTGCCAGCAGCCCCTGGACAGGAATGAACACTGAAGCTTTCTTT; CDR3: CASSPWTGMNTEAFF
V: TRBV5-1; D: -; J: TRBJ2-7; size: -; DNA: TGCGCCAGCAGCCCCGGGACTGTTGACTACGAGCAGTACTTC; CDR3: CASSPGTVDYEQYF
V: TRBV6-6; D: -; J: TRBJ1-4; size: -; DNA: TGTGCCAGCAAGGGACAATTAGGTGAAAAACTGTTTTTT; CDR3: CASKGQLGEKLFF
V: TRBV4-1; D: -; J: TRBJ1-4; size: once; DNA: TGCGCCAGCAGCCGGCAAGAGTCGGAAGGGAGTAAAAAACTGTTTTTT; CDR3: CASSRQESEGSKKLFF
V: TRBV7-8; D: TRBD1; J: TRBJ1-2; size: -; DNA: TGTGCCAGCAGCTTAGAGACAGGGGGTTATGGCTACACCTTC; CDR3: CASSLETGGYGYTF
V: TRBV5-4; D: TRBD1; J: TRBJ2-5; size: -; DNA: TGTGCCAGCAGCGCAGACAGGGTTAGAGAGACCCAGTACTTC; CDR3: CASSADRVRETQYF
V: TRBV18; D: TRBD2; J: TRBJ2-1; size: -; DNA: TGTGCCAGCTCACCACCGGCTAGCGGGGGGGAGAGCTCCTACAATGAGCAGTTCTTC; CDR3: CASSPPASGGESSYNEQFF
V: TRBV5-5; D: TRBD1; J: TRBJ1-5; size: -; DNA: TGTGCCAGCAGCTTGGCAGGGGGCGGAGGCAATCAGCCCCAGCATTTT; CDR3: CASSLAGGGGNQPQHF
V: TRBV19; D: TRBD1; J: TRBJ2-3; size: -; DNA: TGTGCCAGCCGCCGGGACAGGGTAGCAGATACGCAGTATTTT; CDR3: CASRRDRVADTQYF
V: TRBV9; D: -; J: TRBJ1-4; size: -; DNA: TGTGCCAGCAGCAAACAAGACGGGGGGCTGGGCGAAAAACTGTTTTTT; CDR3: CASSKQDGGLGEKLFF
V: TRBV11-1; D: TRBD1; J: TRBJ1-2; size: once; DNA: TGTGCCAGCAGCTTAGGACAGGGTGAATATGGCTACACCTTC; CDR3: CASSLGQGEYGYTF
V: TRBV29-1; D: TRBD2; J: TRBJ2-5; size: -; DNA: TGCAGCGCACTAGCGGGAGGGGAACAGACCCAGTACTTC; CDR3: CSALAGGEQTQYF
V: TRBV28; D: TRBD1; J: TRBJ1-5; size: few; DNA: TGTGCCAGCGGCCGGGACAGAAATCAGCCCCAGCATTTT; CDR3: CASGRDRNQPQHF
V: TRBV5-4; D: -; J: TRBJ1-1; size: -; DNA: TGTGCCAGCAGCTTAAAGGGGATTGACACTGAAGCTTTCTTT; CDR3: CASSLKGIDTEAFF
V: TRBV7-2; D: -; J: TRBJ2-3; size: once; DNA: TGTGCCAGCAGCCTAACGGGGGGCATCGGCACAGATACGCAGTATTTT; CDR3: CASSLTGGIGTDTQYF
V: TRBV6-6; D: -; J: TRBJ2-1; size: once; DNA: TGTGCCAGCAGTTACAATCAGGGGGGCAATGAGCAGTTCTTC; CDR3: CASSYNQGGNEQFF
V: TRBV11-2; D: TRBD1; J: TRBJ1-6; size: -; DNA: TGTGCCAGCAGCTTAGATAAAGGGAGTGGACAGGGCCATAATTCACCCCTCCACTTT; CDR3: CASSLDKGSGQGHNSPLHF
V: TRBV27; D: -; J: TRBJ2-7; size: -; DNA: TGTGCCAGCAGTTTCCAAGGGACTTACGAGCAGTACTTC; CDR3: CASSFQGTYEQYF
V: TRBV2; D: -; J: TRBJ1-4; size: -; DNA: TGTGCCAGCACCCCCTTACAGGGCTCATTGTCGAAACTGTTTTTT; CDR3: CASTPLQGSLSKLFF
V: TRBV5-1; D: TRBD2; J: TRBJ2-1; size: -; DNA: TGCGCCAGCAGCTTGGAGGTTGGGGCGGGAGGCCTGAGGGGGAATGAGCAGTTCTTC; CDR3: CASSLEVGAGGLRGNEQFF